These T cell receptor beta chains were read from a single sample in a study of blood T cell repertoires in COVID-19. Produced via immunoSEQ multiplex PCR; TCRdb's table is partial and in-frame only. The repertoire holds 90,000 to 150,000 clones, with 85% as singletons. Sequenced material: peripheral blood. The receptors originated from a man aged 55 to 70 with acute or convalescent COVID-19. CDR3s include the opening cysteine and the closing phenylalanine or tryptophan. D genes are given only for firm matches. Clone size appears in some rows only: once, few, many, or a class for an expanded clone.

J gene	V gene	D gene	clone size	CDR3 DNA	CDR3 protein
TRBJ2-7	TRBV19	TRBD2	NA	TGTGCCAGTAGTACCACCGGCCACGGGAGGGTCGGCGAGCAGTACTTC	CASSTTGHGRVGEQYF
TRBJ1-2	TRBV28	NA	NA	TGTGCCAGCAGTGCTTTTTTTGGGGGGTCCGGTGGAGGCTACACCTTC	CASSAFFGGSGGGYTF
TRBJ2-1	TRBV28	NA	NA	TGTGCCAGCAGTTTAATCGGTTTCTACAATGAGCAGTTCTTC	CASSLIGFYNEQFF
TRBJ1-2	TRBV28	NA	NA	TGTGCCAGCAGTTTGCGGGACTATGGCTACACCTTC	CASSLRDYGYTF
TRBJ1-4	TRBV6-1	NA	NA	TGTGCCAGCAGTGAACAGGAAAAACTGTTTTTT	CASSEQEKLFF
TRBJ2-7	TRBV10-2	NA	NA	TGCGCCAGCGGGGACTTAAGGGACGAGCAGTACTTC	CASGDLRDEQYF
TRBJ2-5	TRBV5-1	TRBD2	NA	TGCGCCAGCAGACCAGGACTAGCGGGAGTTGTAGAGACCCAGTACTTC	CASRPGLAGVVETQYF
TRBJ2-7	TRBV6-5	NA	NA	TGTGCCAGCAATTATGGGCCGTACGAGCAGTACTTC	CASNYGPYEQYF
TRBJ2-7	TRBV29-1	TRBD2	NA	TGCAGCGTTGAATCTAGCGGGAACTACGAGCAGTACTTC	CSVESSGNYEQYF
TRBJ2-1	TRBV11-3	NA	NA	TGTGCCAGCAGCTTCGGCGGGGACAATGAGCAGTTCTTC	CASSFGGDNEQFF
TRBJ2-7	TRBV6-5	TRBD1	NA	TGTGCCAGCAGTCCGGACAGGGATTACGAGCAGTACTTC	CASSPDRDYEQYF
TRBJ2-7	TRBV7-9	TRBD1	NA	TGTGCCAGCAGCGGCCGGGGACAGGGGATTTACGAGCAGTACTTC	CASSGRGQGIYEQYF
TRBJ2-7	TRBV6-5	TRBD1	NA	TGTGCCAGCAGCCGAGGGGACAGGGTGCACGAGCAGTACTTC	CASSRGDRVHEQYF
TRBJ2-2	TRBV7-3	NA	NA	TGTGCCAGCAGTCGTGACATAACCGGGGAGCTGTTTTTT	CASSRDITGELFF
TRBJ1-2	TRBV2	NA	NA	TGTGCCAGCAGTGAGTTCCTCGTCTCCGGTGGCTACACCTTC	CASSEFLVSGGYTF
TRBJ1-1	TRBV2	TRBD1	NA	TGTGCCCAGCTCTCTCCTAGACAGGGGCAGAACACTGAAGCTTTCTTT	CAQLSPRQGQNTEAFF
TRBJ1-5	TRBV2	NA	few	TGTGCCAGCAGTGAGGGGACATCCAATCAGCCCCAGCATTTT	CASSEGTSNQPQHF
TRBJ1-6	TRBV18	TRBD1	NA	TGTGCCAGCTCACCAGGACAGGTCGATAATTCACCCCTCCACTTT	CASSPGQVDNSPLHF
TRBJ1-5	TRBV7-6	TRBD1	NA	TGTGCCAGCAGCCTCTCGACAGGGTCGCCCCAGCATTTT	CASSLSTGSPQHF
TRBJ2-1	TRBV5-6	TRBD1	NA	TGTGCCAGCGGGATAAACAGGGGGGATGAGCAGTTCTTC	CASGINRGDEQFF